The clone carrying this T cell receptor beta chain was picked up many times. The data are from a study of Graves' ophthalmopathy and Graves' hyperthyroidism. Scientists amplified the TCR beta CDR3 regions from RNA transcripts. First-round RT-PCR relied on HTBI primers, and a second-round multiplex PCR came next. A single record per CDR3 protein comes from TCRdb applying MiXCR to the multiplex PCR reads. This sample has 300,000 to 400,000 distinct CDR3 sequences, with 15% to 20% found just once. CDR1 is KGHSH and CDR2 is LQKENI in the germline V gene. The V end was cut by 4 bases, the J end by 3 bases, with 9 bases between. This CDR3 is 13 amino acids long.

This receptor was obtained from an adult woman with stable Graves' hyperthyroidism. The V call is TRBV18, the J call TRBJ1-1; D is unclear. The specimen sequenced was peripheral blood. CDR3 sequence: CASSRARDTEAFF. CDR3 bases: TGTGCCAGCTCACGGGCGAGGGACACTGAAGCTTTCTTT.